This TCR beta chain was documented in a study of shared clonotypes between healthy human individuals. Naive-designated CD8 cells lacked CD45RO, were positively enriched for CCR7, and omitted terminally differentiated effector memory CD45RA+ cells. Only in-frame clones appear in the TCRdb table, and some are missing; sequencing was by immunoSEQ multiplex PCR. The table lists approximately 650,000 clones, nearly 97% of them singletons. The sample was naive CD8+ T cells sorted from blood. The clonotype comes from a woman in her twenties or thirties in good health.

CDR3 sequence reads: CASSLYSGTPPKETQYF. In DNA, the CDR3 is TGTGCCAGCAGTTTATACAGCGGGACTCCTCCCAAAGAGACCCAGTACTTC. The chain employs TRBV27 and TRBJ2-5, with TRBD2 matching 7 bases. Germline V lookup: CDR1 MNHEY, CDR2 SMNVEV (reference sequence). With 1 base clipped from V and 3 bases from J, the junction kept 11 bases outside the gene matches. The CDR3 is 17 amino acids.